Following are 25 T cell receptor beta chains from one sample sequenced in a study of T cell changes during pregnancy in multiple sclerosis. Sequenced by immunoSEQ multiplex PCR; TCRdb stores in-frame clones only, minus some. Among 100,000 or so clones listed, about nine tenths were seen once. The starting material was peripheral blood, obtained after pregnancy. Receptor source: a female donor with multiple sclerosis, enrolled in a pregnancy study.

This chain links TRBV2 with TRBJ1-1; TRBD1 matches at 7 bases. From germline, CDR1 is SNHLY and CDR2 FYNNEI. The CDR3 extends over 14 amino acids. V lost 5 bases to trimming and J lost 1 base; unmatched junction nucleotides: 4. This CDR3 reads CASSSTGRNTEAFF. The CDR3 DNA reads as TGTGCCAGCAGTTCGACAGGGAGGAACACTGAAGCTTTCTTT. Drawing the rest from reference TRBV2 and TRBJ1-1, the complete variable domain is EPEVTQTPSHQVTQMGQEVILRCVPISNHLYFYWYRQILGQKVEFLVSFYNNEISEKSEIFDDQFSVERPDGSNFTLKIRSTKLEDSAMYFCASSSTGRNTEAFFGQGTRLTVV.

CDR3 loop: CASSTMGQGDGELFF. Here the CDR3 DNA reads TGTGCCAGTAGCACGATGGGGCAGGGGGACGGGGAGCTGTTTTTT. This rearrangement joins TRBV19 to TRBJ2-2; 7 nucleotides line up with TRBD1. Germline trimming cut 6 bases from V and 7 bases from J; bases unmatched to any gene: 11. CDR3 length: 15 residues. Germline assignment: CDR1 LNHDA and CDR2 SQIVND (reference sequence).

The V call is TRBV19, the J call TRBJ1-6; D perhaps matches TRBD1 (5 bases). Germline CDR1 LNHDA, CDR2 SQIVND (reference sequence). There are 15 residues in the CDR3. V was trimmed by 3 bases and J by 5 bases, leaving 11 bases between them. The CDR3 region has the DNA TGTGCCAGTAGTATTCCCCAGGGTGATAATTCACCCCTCCACTTT. Protein sequence: CASSIPQGDNSPLHF.

CDR3 amino acids: CAGGAGSEAFF. For the CDR3, the DNA is TGTGCTGGGGGGGCAGGGAGTGAAGCTTTCTTT. The V and J genes are TRBV6-6 and TRBJ1-1, with a possible D match to TRBD1 (6 bases). The CDR3 has 11 residues. From germline, CDR1 is MNHNY and CDR2 SVGAGI (reference sequence).

This chain links TRBV13 with TRBJ2-2; a weak D match, TRBD1 (5 bases). V was shortened by 6 bases and J by 4 bases, with 21 bases between the two germline ends. This CDR3 contains 17 residues. CDR1 and CDR2 (germline): PRHDT, FYEKMQ (reference sequence). The chain's CDR3 is CASRPPARGSLTGELFF. The CDR3 region has the DNA TGTGCCAGCAGACCACCGGCTAGGGGCAGCCTCACCGGGGAGCTGTTTTTT.

The CDR3 is CASSPPRTGDNEQFF. CDR3 DNA: TGTGCCAGCTCACCACCGAGGACAGGCGACAATGAGCAGTTCTTC. The gene calls are TRBV18 and TRBJ2-1, with TRBD1 identical over 7 bases. Germline values: CDR1 KGHSH, CDR2 LQKENI. The CDR3 runs to 15 residues. After removal of 0 bases from V and 5 bases from J, the junction contained 4 bases not matched to a gene.

The chain uses TRBV29-1 and TRBJ2-3; 8 nucleotides align to TRBD2. Germline V gives CDR1 SQVTM, CDR2 ANQGSEA. The length of the CDR3 is 15 residues. With 5 bases clipped from V and 2 bases from J, the junction kept 9 bases outside the gene matches. CDR3 sequence (DNA): TGCAGCGTTACTCGGGGGGGGGAGATCACAGATACGCAGTATTTT. It encodes CSVTRGGEITDTQYF.

This clone occurred once. The V and J genes are TRBV18 and TRBJ1-6, with TRBD1 as a possible D gene (5 bases). The CDR3 length is 15 residues. Trimming removed 3 bases at V and 7 bases at J, with 13 bases between. The V gene's germline CDR1 is KGHSH and CDR2 LQKENI. The CDR3 reads CASSPLGQENSPLHF. DNA of the CDR3: TGTGCCAGCTCACCCCTGGGGCAGGAGAATTCACCCCTCCACTTT.

V and J are TRBV27 and TRBJ1-5; D call uncertain. The CDR3 is 14 residues long. Trimming removed 2 bases from V and 5 bases from J, with 10 bases in between. CDR1 is MNHEY, CDR2 SMNVEV, per germline (reference sequence). This chain's CDR3 is CASSLKTGDQPQHF. The DNA of the CDR3 is TGTGCCAGCAGTTTAAAAACGGGAGATCAGCCCCAGCATTTT.

This rearrangement joins TRBV25-1 to TRBJ2-7; possibly TRBD1 for D (6 bases). The V and J ends lost 7 bases and 3 bases respectively, with 13 bases between them. CDR1 and CDR2 from the germline V gene are MGHDK and SYGVNS. The CDR3 extends over 13 amino acids. The CDR3 region is CASTGATVYEQYF. The CDR3 nucleotides read TGTGCCAGCACAGGGGCTACCGTCTACGAGCAGTACTTC.

The rearrangement links TRBV6-4 to TRBJ1-1, with D hard to call. Looked up from germline, CDR1 is MRHNA and CDR2 is SNTAGT. The germline V and J ends were trimmed by 6 bases and 1 base, with 12 bases remaining between them. The CDR3 is 14 amino acids. CDR3: CASSPSPGNTEAFF. The DNA for the CDR3 is TGTGCCAGCAGCCCCTCTCCCGGGAACACTGAAGCTTTCTTT.

This clone appeared a single time. Sequence at one end of the junction differs from germline and may be a read error. For the CDR3, the DNA is TGTGCTAGCAGCTTAGGCATCGACTCCACAGATACGCAGTATTTT. Protein: CASSLGIDSTDTQYF. This sequence joins TRBV7-7 and TRBJ2-3; D not resolved. CDR1 and CDR2 (germline): SSHAT, FNYEAQ (reference sequence). This CDR3 region has 15 residues. Full variable domain (missing parts from reference TRBV7-7 and TRBJ2-3): GAGVSQSPRYKVTKRGQDVTLRCDPISSHATLYWYQQALGQGPEFLTYFNYEAQPDKSGLPSDRFSAERPEGSISTLTIQRTEQRDSAMYRCASSLGIDSTDTQYFGPGTRLTVL.

This chain connects TRBV9 to TRBJ1-2; 8 bases match TRBD1. The V and J ends lost 6 bases and 2 bases, in that order; junction bases with no gene match: 18. The germline CDR1 and CDR2 sequences are SGDLS and YYNGEE. The CDR3 runs to 18 residues. The CDR3 DNA reads as TGTGCCAGCACCCATCCTCGGGCAGGGGGCAGTGAGAACTATGGCTACACCTTC. Protein product: CASTHPRAGGSENYGYTF.

The chain uses TRBV10-3 and TRBJ1-1; TRBD1 aligns across 9 bases. CDR1 is ENHRY, CDR2 SYGVKD, per germline. CDR3 length: 13 amino acids. The V gene end was trimmed by 10 bases and the J gene end by 1 base; junction bases not matched to a gene: 4. The CDR3 sequence: CATGTGTNTEAFF. The CDR3, as DNA: TGTGCCACCGGGACAGGGACGAACACTGAAGCTTTCTTT.

J is TRBJ1-5 and V is TRBV15; D ambiguous. V was cut by 5 bases and J by 5 bases, with 7 bases left in between. The V gene's germline CDR1 is LNHNV and CDR2 YYDKDF (reference sequence). The CDR3 covers 12 residues. CDR3 sequence: CATSGLYQPQHF. Here the CDR3 DNA reads TGTGCCACCAGCGGCCTTTATCAGCCCCAGCATTTT.

J is TRBJ1-4 and V is TRBV6-5, with 7 bases matching TRBD1. V dropped 5 bases and J dropped 8; count of bases not matched to a gene: 5. CDR1 and CDR2 from the germline V gene are MNHEY and SVGAGI. This CDR3 comprises 13 residues. The DNA for the CDR3 is TGTGCCAGCAGTCCAGGGGGTGAAGAAAAACTGTTTTTT. This encodes CASSPGGEEKLFF.

The chain combines TRBV6-1 with TRBJ1-3; 7 nucleotides agree with TRBD1. Germline CDR1 is MNHNS and CDR2 is SASEGT. After removal of 6 bases from V and 0 bases from J, the junction contained 2 bases not matched to a gene. The CDR3 has 14 amino acids. CDR3 DNA: TGTGCCAGCAGAAGGGACAGCTCTGGAAACACCATATATTTT. Its translation is CASRRDSSGNTIYF.

This chain links TRBV18 with TRBJ1-2, with D hard to call. The CDR3 has 12 residues. Trimming stripped 1 base from V and 6 bases from J, with 6 bases between. Germline V gene sequence: CDR1 KGHSH, CDR2 LQKENI. The CDR3 spells CASSPLADGYTF. Written as DNA, the CDR3 is TGTGCCAGCTCACCACTAGCAGATGGCTACACCTTC.

J is TRBJ2-7 and V is TRBV6-5, with TRBD1 matching 8 bases. The CDR3 length is 14 residues. CDR1 and CDR2 from the germline V gene are MNHEY and SVGAGI. The ends lost 8 bases at V and 0 bases at J; junction bases unmatched: 6. The CDR3 protein is CASRRQGTSYEQYF. The CDR3 nucleotides are TGTGCCAGCCGTCGACAGGGGACCTCCTACGAGCAGTACTTC.

This clone was counted once. The chain couples TRBV18 to TRBJ2-3, with 13 bases lining up with TRBD2. In germline, CDR1 is KGHSH, CDR2 LQKENI. With 6 bases clipped from V and 4 bases from J, the junction kept 4 bases outside the gene matches. This CDR3 region has 15 residues. Here the CDR3 reads CASSPGLAGSDTQYF. The CDR3 DNA sequence: TGTGCCAGCTCCCCGGGACTAGCGGGGTCAGATACGCAGTATTTT.

The J gene is TRBJ1-5, the V gene TRBV2; 12 nucleotides align to TRBD1. With V trimmed by 7 bases and J by 7 bases, 5 bases remained unmatched. The CDR3 contains 14 residues. Germline-derived CDR1 and CDR2 are SNHLY and FYNNEI. CDR3 amino acids: CASTRGTGGQPQHF. CDR3 bases: TGTGCCAGCACAAGGGGGACAGGGGGCCAGCCCCAGCATTTT.

The rearrangement links TRBV2 to TRBJ1-6; D possibly corresponds to TRBD1 (6 bases). This CDR3 contains 15 residues. V gave up 4 bases and J gave up 6 bases, with 13 bases separating them. The germline V gene has CDR1 SNHLY and CDR2 FYNNEI. The CDR3 loop is CASSGGRGGNSPLHF. The CDR3, as DNA: TGTGCCAGCAGTGGTGGCAGGGGTGGTAATTCACCCCTCCACTTT.

The chain uses TRBV6-4 and TRBJ1-1, with 8 bases that match TRBD1. The CDR3 has 11 amino acids. Germline V CDR1 and CDR2: MRHNA, SNTAGT. With V trimmed by 6 bases and J by 10 bases, 4 bases remained unmatched. DNA for the CDR3: TGTGCCAGCAGGCAGGGGGCGTCAGCTTTCTTT. Its translation: CASRQGASAFF.

The CDR3 protein is CAIARGPAASTDTQYF. The CDR3 DNA is TGTGCCATCGCGCGCGGCCCAGCGGCCAGCACAGATACGCAGTATTTT. The chain couples TRBV10-3 to TRBJ2-3; tentative D call: TRBD2 (5 bases). Trimming took 8 bases from V and 0 from J, leaving 18 bases between them. CDR1 ENHRY and CDR2 SYGVKD come from the germline V gene. This CDR3 has 16 amino acids.

The chain is built from TRBV7-2 and TRBJ2-5, with 9 nucleotides matching TRBD2. The CDR3 is 15 residues long. J gave up 1 base and V 3 bases, and 3 bases lay outside the gene matches. Per germline, CDR1 SGHTA and CDR2 FQGNSA. This chain's CDR3 is CASSLSGGTQETQYF. The CDR3 nucleotides read TGTGCCAGCAGCTTGAGCGGGGGGACCCAAGAGACCCAGTACTTC.